One T cell receptor (beta chain) is described in this entry. Its antigen is unknown. This CDR3 contains 13 residues. V gave up 4 bases and J gave up 8 bases, with 14 bases separating them. CDR1 is MNHNS and CDR2 is SASEGT in the germline V gene. This table comes from immunoSEQ multiplex PCR, and its TCRdb copy is limited to in-frame clones, with some not included. The sample contains under 50,000 clones, around 89% of which appear only once. The data belong to a study of OX40 agonist ivuxolimab in advanced cancers. General study results and limits: At 0.1 to 3.0 mg/kg, CD4+ and CD8+ blood T cells expanded clonally by week 6.

Researchers took blood at baseline, on cycle 4 day 1, and on cycle 7 day 1. Specimen: CD4+ or CD8+ T cells sorted from blood, collected in a trial of the OX40 agonist ivuxolimab. The genes are TRBV6-1 and TRBJ1-2, with D possibly being TRBD1 (5 bases). This receptor was identified in an adult with an advanced solid tumor such as melanoma, head and neck, liver or kidney cancer. Written as DNA, the CDR3 is TGTGCCAGCAGTGGGATTGGGGGAGGGGGCTACACCTTC. This codes for CASSGIGGGGYTF.